The 30 T cell receptor beta chains listed next were all sequenced from one sample in a study of blood T cell repertoires in COVID-19. TCRdb's copy holds only in-frame clones and misses some; the assay was immunoSEQ multiplex PCR. The table has some 76,000 clones, roughly 90% seen once; the top ten hold approximately 17%. Sequencing used peripheral blood. The source is a man aged 80 or over in a cohort sampled during active COVID-19.

This chain uses TRBV6-5 with TRBJ1-1; D not certain. Germline assignment: CDR1 MNHEY and CDR2 SVGAGI. CDR3 length equals 12 residues. Trimming removed 4 bases at V and 1 base at J, with 4 bases between. The DNA of the CDR3 is TGTGCCAGCAGTTCAGAGAACACTGAAGCTTTCTTT. Its protein is CASSSENTEAFF.

The chain employs TRBV28 and TRBJ2-1, with TRBD2 identical over 16 bases. Germline-derived CDR1 and CDR2 are MDHEN and SYDVKM. The length of the CDR3 is 17 residues. V lost 3 bases, J lost 8 bases, and 7 bases stayed unmatched. CDR3 sequence: CASSLSEGTSGGDEQFF. The CDR3 DNA follows: TGTGCCAGCAGTTTGTCGGAGGGGACTAGCGGGGGGGATGAGCAGTTCTTC.

The V call is TRBV3-1 (or the pseudogene TRBV3-2), the J call TRBJ1-1, with D perhaps TRBD1 (5 bases). The V gene's germline CDR1 is LGHDT and CDR2 YNNKEL (reference sequence). The CDR3 consists of 15 residues. Trimming cost V 1 base and J 1 base, with 10 bases left between them. The DNA for the CDR3 is TGTGCCAGCAGCCAAGGCCGGACACGGAACACTGAAGCTTTCTTT. Protein sequence: CASSQGRTRNTEAFF.

V is TRBV6-5 and J is TRBJ1-1, with D perhaps matching TRBD1 (5 bases). CDR1 is MNHEY and CDR2 is SVGAGI in the germline V gene. Trimming shortened V by 6 bases and J by 1 base, and 12 bases separated the two germline ends. This CDR3 is 14 amino acids long. CDR3 sequence (DNA): TGTGCCAGCAGATCCGCGACAGCGAACACTGAAGCTTTCTTT. Translation: CASRSATANTEAFF.

This clone was found once. This chain joins TRBV7-9 and TRBJ1-1, with a possible D match to TRBD1 (6 bases). The V gene's germline CDR1 is SEHNR and CDR2 FQNEAQ (reference sequence). CDR3 length: 15 amino acids. V lost 2 bases and J 5 bases, leaving 15 bases between the germline ends. For the CDR3, the DNA is TGTGCCAGCAGCTTAAAACAGGGCTGGAGTACTGAAGCTTTCTTT. It codes for CASSLKQGWSTEAFF. The whole variable domain, remainder taken from reference TRBV7-9 and TRBJ1-1, is DTGVSQNPRHKITKRGQNVTFRCDPISEHNRLYWYRQTLGQGPEFLTYFQNEAQLEKSRLLSDRFSAERPKGSFSTLEIQRTEQGDSAMYLCASSLKQGWSTEAFFGQGTRLTVV.

J is TRBJ1-6 and V is TRBV5-1, with TRBD1 identical over 8 bases. Losses at the gene ends were 3 bases for V and 17 bases for J; bases not matched to a gene: 7. Per the germline V gene, CDR1 is SGHRS and CDR2 is YFSETQ. The CDR3 spans 12 residues. The CDR3 here is CASSSGQGPFHF. The CDR3 nucleotides are TGCGCCAGCAGCTCTGGACAGGGCCCCTTCCACTTT.

The V call is TRBV5-4, the J call TRBJ2-7; 13 nucleotides match TRBD2. V lost 0 bases, J lost 4 bases, and 1 base stayed unmatched. Germline loops: CDR1 SGHNT, CDR2 YYREEE (reference sequence). This CDR3 comprises 15 residues. For the CDR3, the DNA is TGTGCCAGCAGCTTGGCGACTAGCGGGGGGTACGAGCAGTACGTC. Translating it yields CASSLATSGGYEQYV.

This chain links TRBV19 with TRBJ1-1; TRBD1 aligns across 7 bases. The CDR3 runs 16 residues. V gave up 0 bases and J gave up 3 bases; unmatched junction bases: 7. From germline, CDR1 is LNHDA and CDR2 SQIVND (reference sequence). The CDR3 region has the DNA TGTGCCAGTAGTATAGACCGACAGGGTATTTACACTGAAGCTTTCTTT. As protein: CASSIDRQGIYTEAFF.

J is TRBJ1-3 and V is TRBV19, with 7 bases fitting TRBD1. V was clipped by 3 bases and J by 0 bases; unmatched bases: 2. CDR1 and CDR2 (germline): LNHDA, SQIVND (reference sequence). This CDR3 spans 15 amino acids. The CDR3 region has the DNA TGTGCCAGTAGTATCGGACAGGTCTCTGGAAACACCATATATTTT. Translating gives CASSIGQVSGNTIYF.

This rearrangement joins TRBV28 to TRBJ1-6; D remains ambiguous. V lost 3 bases and J lost 7, with 10 bases in between. Looked up from germline, CDR1 is MDHEN and CDR2 is SYDVKM. This CDR3 has 14 amino acids. The CDR3 DNA sequence: TGTGCCAGCAGTTTTAGGAGAGAAAATTCACCCCTCCACTTT. Its translation: CASSFRRENSPLHF.

The chain joins TRBV5-1 to TRBJ2-2; D is unresolved. Germline-derived CDR1 and CDR2 are SGHRS and YFSETQ. V lost 0 bases and J 1 base, leaving 7 bases between the germline ends. The CDR3 totals 15 residues. For the CDR3, the DNA is TGCGCCAGCAGCTTGGACAGTCAGAACACCGGGGAGCTGTTTTTT. The encoded protein is CASSLDSQNTGELFF.

The CDR3 DNA is TGTGCCACCAGCTCAGCGGGGCTAAACATTCAGTACTTC. Protein sequence: CATSSAGLNIQYF. This chain links TRBV15 with TRBJ2-4, with 7 positions matching TRBD2. Germline assignment: CDR1 LNHNV and CDR2 YYDKDF (reference sequence). This CDR3 is built from 13 residues. V dropped 5 bases and J dropped 6; count of bases not matched to a gene: 4.

The chain joins TRBV18 to TRBJ2-2; 8 positions agree with TRBD1. Germline trimming cut 3 bases from V and 4 bases from J; bases unmatched to any gene: 7. This CDR3 is built from 16 residues. The germline gives CDR1 KGHSH, CDR2 LQKENI. The CDR3 reads CASSPTGQGGTGELFF. The CDR3 nucleotides are TGTGCCAGCTCACCTACAGGACAGGGTGGCACCGGGGAGCTGTTTTTT.

CDR3 in amino acids: CATSDLSGNGVDTQYF. CDR3 nucleotides: TGTGCCACCAGTGATCTGAGCGGAAATGGGGTAGATACGCAGTATTTT. The V and J genes are TRBV24-1 and TRBJ2-3; perhaps TRBD2 as D (5 bases). The CDR3 sequence is 16 residues long. The V and J ends lost 3 bases and 5 bases respectively, with 17 bases between them. Per the germline V gene, CDR1 is KGHDR and CDR2 is SFDVKD.

This chain links TRBV19 with TRBJ1-2, with 10 bases lining up with TRBD1. The CDR3 runs 15 residues. The germline gives CDR1 LNHDA, CDR2 SQIVND (reference sequence). The ends lost 7 bases at V and 5 bases at J; junction bases unmatched: 10. This CDR3 reads CASTLTGGAGYGYTF. For the CDR3, the DNA is TGTGCCAGTACCCTGACAGGGGGCGCCGGGTATGGCTACACCTTC.

This clone was seen a single time. The genes are TRBV6-5 and TRBJ1-3, with D perhaps TRBD1 (6 bases). The CDR3 sequence is 14 residues long. The V end lost 6 bases, the J end lost 3 bases, and 12 bases lay between the germline ends. From germline, CDR1 is MNHEY and CDR2 SVGAGI. CDR3 protein: CASSPTGLGNTIYF. The CDR3 DNA reads as TGTGCCAGCAGCCCCACAGGGCTTGGAAACACCATATATTTT.

This rearrangement joins TRBV28 to TRBJ2-1, with TRBD1 matching over 8 bases. The germline V gene has CDR1 MDHEN and CDR2 SYDVKM. After removal of 9 bases from V and 6 bases from J, the junction contained 16 bases not matched to a gene. This CDR3 is 16 amino acids long. The DNA of the CDR3 is TGTGCCAGTTTCGGGCGGACGGGGACAGGTTCCAATGAGCAGTTCTTC. Encoded protein: CASFGRTGTGSNEQFF.

The chain combines TRBV6-2 or TRBV6-3 with TRBJ2-2, with 10 bases lining up with TRBD2. Germline lookup yields CDR1 MNHEY and CDR2 SVGEGT. The junction had 4 bases not matched to a gene; V was cut back by 0 bases and J by 0 bases. The CDR3 extends over 18 amino acids. CDR3 nucleotide sequence: TGTGCCAGCAGTTACTCCCGGACTAGCGGTTCGAACACCGGGGAGCTGTTTTTT. It codes for CASSYSRTSGSNTGELFF.

The chain has TRBV29-1 and TRBJ1-1; D is ambiguous. Per the germline V gene, CDR1 is SQVTM and CDR2 is ANQGSEA. The CDR3 extends over 13 amino acids. V was trimmed by 7 bases and J by 5 bases, leaving 17 bases between them. CDR3 bases: TGCAGCGCCAACGACGGGTTGAGTACTGAAGCTTTCTTT. This translates into CSANDGLSTEAFF.

Written as DNA, the CDR3 is TGTGCCAGTAGGGGAGCGGGGGGAAAAGGTAGTGAGCAGTTCTTC. Translation gives CASRGAGGKGSEQFF. The V call is TRBV19, the J call TRBJ2-1; 9 bases fit TRBD2. The CDR3 loop spans 15 amino acids. CDR1 LNHDA and CDR2 SQIVND come from the germline V gene (reference sequence). Trimming cost V 6 bases and J 9 bases; bases outside gene matches: 12. Full variable domain (remainder filled in from reference TRBV19 and TRBJ2-1): DGGITQSPKYLFRKEGQNVTLSCEQNLNHDAMYWYRQDPGQGLRLIYYSQIVNDFQKGDIAEGYSVSREKKESFPLTVTSAQKNPTAFYLCASRGAGGKGSEQFFGPGTRLTVL.

The chain has TRBV7-9 and TRBJ1-1; D remains unclear. V shed 5 bases and J shed 2 bases, with 18 bases lying between them. The CDR3 is made up of 16 amino acids. Germline CDR1 reads SEHNR; CDR2 reads FQNEAQ (reference sequence). This chain's CDR3 is CASSPRSGYRNTEAFF. CDR3 sequence (DNA): TGTGCCAGCAGCCCTAGGAGCGGGTACAGAAACACTGAAGCTTTCTTT.

The sample holds one count of this clone. CDR3: CASSLPAGAKNTEAFF. CDR3 nucleotides: TGTGCCAGCAGCTTGCCGGCAGGGGCAAAGAACACTGAAGCTTTCTTT. The chain couples TRBV5-4 to TRBJ1-1; a weak D match, TRBD1 (6 bases). V gave up 1 base and J gave up 1 base, with 14 bases separating them. This CDR3 region has 16 residues. Germline V CDR1 and CDR2: SGHNT, YYREEE (reference sequence).

The rearrangement uses TRBV6-2 or TRBV6-3 and TRBJ2-7; D may be TRBD1 (6 bases). The CDR3 covers 14 residues. The V gene's germline CDR1 is MNHEY and CDR2 SVGEGT. The V gene lost 1 base and the J gene lost 3 bases, with 10 bases spanning the gap. As DNA, the CDR3 is TGTGCCAGCAGTTACTTCCCGGACAGCTACGAGCAGTACTTC. Translation gives CASSYFPDSYEQYF.

The rearrangement links TRBV28 to TRBJ1-1, with TRBD1 matching 8 bases. Germline assignment: CDR1 MDHEN and CDR2 SYDVKM. The junction had 2 bases not matched to a gene; V was cut back by 4 bases and J by 4 bases. The CDR3 sequence is 13 residues long. The CDR3 DNA is TGTGCCAGCAGTTCAGGGGGCGTCACTGAAGCTTTCTTT. This translates into CASSSGGVTEAFF.

V usage is TRBV28 and J usage is TRBJ1-2; 7 bases fit TRBD1. CDR3 length: 14 amino acids. The V segment lost 3 bases and the J segment 4 bases; nucleotides outside the gene matches: 5. CDR1 MDHEN and CDR2 SYDVKM come from the germline V gene. The CDR3 DNA is TGTGCCAGCAGTTTTGGGGACAGCCGCTATGGCTACACCTTC. This gives the protein CASSFGDSRYGYTF.

The chain carries TRBV7-2 and TRBJ2-5, with 7 bases matching TRBD2. Per the germline V gene, CDR1 is SGHTA and CDR2 is FQGNSA. After removal of 6 bases from V and 4 bases from J, the junction contained 2 bases not matched to a gene. The length of the CDR3 is 12 residues. CDR3 loop: CASSWGGETQYF. The CDR3 DNA sequence: TGTGCCAGCAGTTGGGGGGGAGAGACCCAGTACTTC.

The chain joins TRBV6-5 to TRBJ2-5, with D maybe TRBD2 (6 bases). The CDR3 has 16 residues. In germline, CDR1 is MNHEY, CDR2 SVGAGI. The V end was cut by 4 bases, the J end by 1 base, with 16 bases between. As DNA, the CDR3 is TGTGCCAGCAGTTCCCCCTCGCGGGGCCCCCAAGAGACCCAGTACTTC. It yields the protein CASSSPSRGPQETQYF.

V is TRBV29-1 and J is TRBJ2-5; 8 bases align to TRBD2. Germline V CDR1 and CDR2: SQVTM, ANQGSEA. V shed 4 bases, J shed 5 bases, and the junction held 3 bases outside the gene matches. This CDR3 is 12 amino acids long. CDR3 nucleotide sequence: TGCAGCGTTGGGTCGGGGGGGGAGACCCAGTACTTC. This codes for CSVGSGGETQYF. The whole variable domain, filled in from reference TRBV29-1 and TRBJ2-5, reads SAVISQKPSRDICQRGTSLTIQCQVDSQVTMMFWYRQQPGQSLTLIATANQGSEATYESGFVIDKFPISRPNLTFSTLTVSNMSPEDSSIYLCSVGSGGETQYFGPGTRLLVL.

This clone has just a few counts. The chain employs TRBV11-2 and TRBJ2-3; D is unclear. Germline assignment: CDR1 SGHAT and CDR2 FQNNGV. V lost 5 bases and J lost 10, with 7 bases in between. The CDR3 is 10 residues long. CDR3 in DNA: TGTGCCAGCAGCCCCCCATCGCAGTATTTT. Translating it yields CASSPPSQYF. Complete variable domain (other parts from reference TRBV11-2 and TRBJ2-3): EAGVAQSPRYKIIEKRQSVAFWCNPISGHATLYWYQQILGQGPKLLIQFQNNGVVDDSQLPKDRFSAERLKGVDSTLKIQPAKLEDSAVYLCASSPPSQYFGPGTRLTVL.

This chain uses TRBV5-6 with TRBJ1-1; tentative D call: TRBD1 (5 bases). The germline V gene has CDR1 SGHDT and CDR2 YYEEEE. V gave up 4 bases and J gave up 2 bases, with 9 bases separating them. This CDR3 is 13 amino acids long. The CDR3 DNA sequence: TGTGCCAGCAGCCCGACAGAAAACACTGAAGCTTTCTTT. Translated: CASSPTENTEAFF.